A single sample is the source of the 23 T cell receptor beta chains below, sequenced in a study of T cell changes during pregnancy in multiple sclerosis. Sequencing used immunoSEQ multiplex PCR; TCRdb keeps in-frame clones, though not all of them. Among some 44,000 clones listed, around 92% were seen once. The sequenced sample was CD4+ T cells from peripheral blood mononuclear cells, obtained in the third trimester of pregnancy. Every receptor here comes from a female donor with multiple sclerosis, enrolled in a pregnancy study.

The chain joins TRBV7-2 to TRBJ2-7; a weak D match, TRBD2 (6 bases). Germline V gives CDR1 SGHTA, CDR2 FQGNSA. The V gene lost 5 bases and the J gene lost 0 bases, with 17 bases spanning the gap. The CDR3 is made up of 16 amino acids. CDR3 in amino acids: CASSIGTPTSSYEQYF. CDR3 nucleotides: TGTGCCAGCAGCATCGGGACTCCAACGAGCTCCTACGAGCAGTACTTC.

The CDR3 protein is CASSQTLPHRLAHEQYF. The CDR3 nucleotides are TGCGCCAGCAGCCAGACCCTCCCCCACCGACTAGCCCACGAGCAGTACTTC. This chain connects TRBV4-1 to TRBJ2-7; 7 nucleotides agree with TRBD2. Per the germline V gene, CDR1 is MGHRA and CDR2 is YSYEKL. There are 17 residues in the CDR3. V shed 3 bases, J shed 5 bases, and the junction held 16 bases outside the gene matches.

The CDR3 coding sequence is TGTGCCAGCAGTCCCCTGAGATCTAACACCGGGGAGCTGTTTTTT. Its translation is CASSPLRSNTGELFF. The chain employs TRBV2 and TRBJ2-2, with D unresolved. This CDR3 is built from 15 residues. Germline V CDR1 and CDR2: SNHLY, FYNNEI. Trimming removed 5 bases from V and 2 bases from J, with 12 bases in between.

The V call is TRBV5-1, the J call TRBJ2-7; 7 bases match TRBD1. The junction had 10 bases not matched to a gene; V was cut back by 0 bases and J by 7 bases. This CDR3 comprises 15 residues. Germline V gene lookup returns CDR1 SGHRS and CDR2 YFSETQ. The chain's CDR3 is CASSLASGTVKEQYF. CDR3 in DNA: TGCGCCAGCAGCTTGGCCAGTGGGACAGTTAAGGAGCAGTACTTC.

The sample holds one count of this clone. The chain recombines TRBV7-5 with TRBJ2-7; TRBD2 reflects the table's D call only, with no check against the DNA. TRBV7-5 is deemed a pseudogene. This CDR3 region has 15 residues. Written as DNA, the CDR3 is TGTGCCAGAAGCTCCTGGGACTACATCTCCTACGAGCAGTACTTC. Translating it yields CARSSWDYISYEQYF.

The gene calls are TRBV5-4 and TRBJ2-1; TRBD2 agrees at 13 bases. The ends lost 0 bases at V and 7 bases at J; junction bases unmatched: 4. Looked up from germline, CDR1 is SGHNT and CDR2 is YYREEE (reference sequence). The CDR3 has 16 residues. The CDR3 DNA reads TGTGCCAGCAGCTTGGCCGGACTAGCGGGAGCAAATGAGCAGTTCTTC. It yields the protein CASSLAGLAGANEQFF.

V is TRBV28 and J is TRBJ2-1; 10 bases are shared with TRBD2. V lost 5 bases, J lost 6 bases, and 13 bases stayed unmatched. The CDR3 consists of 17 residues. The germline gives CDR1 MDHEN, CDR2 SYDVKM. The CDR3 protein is CASSTPWASGSVNEQFF. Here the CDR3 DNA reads TGTGCCAGCAGTACCCCATGGGCTAGCGGGAGTGTCAATGAGCAGTTCTTC.

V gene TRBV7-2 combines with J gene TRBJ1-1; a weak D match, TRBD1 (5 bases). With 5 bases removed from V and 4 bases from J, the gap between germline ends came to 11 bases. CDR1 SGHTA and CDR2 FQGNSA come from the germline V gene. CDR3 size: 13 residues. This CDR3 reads CASSAFRGTEAFF. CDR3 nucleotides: TGTGCCAGCAGCGCGTTTAGGGGCACTGAAGCTTTCTTT.

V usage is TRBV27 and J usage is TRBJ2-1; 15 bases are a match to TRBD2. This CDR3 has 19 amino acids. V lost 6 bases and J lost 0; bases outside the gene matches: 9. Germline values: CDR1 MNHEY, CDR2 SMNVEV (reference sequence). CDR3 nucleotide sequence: TGTGCCAGCAGCTTCGGACTAGCGGGAGGGCTAAGCTCCTACAATGAGCAGTTCTTC. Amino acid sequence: CASSFGLAGGLSSYNEQFF.

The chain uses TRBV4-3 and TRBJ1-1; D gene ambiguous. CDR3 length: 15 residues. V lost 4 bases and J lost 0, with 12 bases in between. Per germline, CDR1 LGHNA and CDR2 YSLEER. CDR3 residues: CASSLESGLNTEAFF. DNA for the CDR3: TGCGCCAGCAGCCTAGAAAGCGGCCTGAACACTGAAGCTTTCTTT.

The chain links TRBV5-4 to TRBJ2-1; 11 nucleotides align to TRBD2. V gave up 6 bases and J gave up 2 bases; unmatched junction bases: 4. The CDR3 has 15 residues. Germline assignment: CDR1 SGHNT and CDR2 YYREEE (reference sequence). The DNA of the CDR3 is TGTGCCAGCACCCTTAGCGGGAGGGCCTACAATGAGCAGTTCTTC. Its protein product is CASTLSGRAYNEQFF.

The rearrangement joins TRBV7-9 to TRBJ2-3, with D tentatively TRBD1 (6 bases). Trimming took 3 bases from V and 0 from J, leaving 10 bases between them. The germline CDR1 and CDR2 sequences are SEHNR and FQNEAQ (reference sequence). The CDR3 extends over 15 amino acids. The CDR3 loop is CASSFGDTSTDTQYF. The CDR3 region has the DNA TGTGCCAGCAGCTTTGGGGACACCAGCACAGATACGCAGTATTTT.

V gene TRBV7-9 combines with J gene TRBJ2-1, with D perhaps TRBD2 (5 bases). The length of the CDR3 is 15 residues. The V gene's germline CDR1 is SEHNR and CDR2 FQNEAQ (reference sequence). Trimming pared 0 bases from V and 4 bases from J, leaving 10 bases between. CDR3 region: CASSLASSLYNEQFF. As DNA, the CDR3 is TGTGCCAGCAGCTTAGCCTCTAGCCTTTACAATGAGCAGTTCTTC.

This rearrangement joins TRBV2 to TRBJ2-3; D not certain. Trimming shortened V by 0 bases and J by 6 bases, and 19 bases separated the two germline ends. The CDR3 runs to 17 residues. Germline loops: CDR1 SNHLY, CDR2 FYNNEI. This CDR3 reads CASSEAGHGNFWDTQYF. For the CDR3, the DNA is TGTGCCAGCAGTGAAGCGGGCCACGGAAACTTCTGGGATACGCAGTATTTT.

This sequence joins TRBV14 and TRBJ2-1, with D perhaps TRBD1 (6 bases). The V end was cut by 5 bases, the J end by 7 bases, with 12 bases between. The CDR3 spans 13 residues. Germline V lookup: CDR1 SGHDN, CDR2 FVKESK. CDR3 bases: TGTGCCAGCAGCACCCGGACAGCTAATGAGCAGTTCTTC. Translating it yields CASSTRTANEQFF.

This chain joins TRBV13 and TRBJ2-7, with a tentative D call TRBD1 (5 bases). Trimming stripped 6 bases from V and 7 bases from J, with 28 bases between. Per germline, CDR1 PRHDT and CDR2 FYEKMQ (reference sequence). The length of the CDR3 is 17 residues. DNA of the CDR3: TGTGCCAGCAGAGTAATTACAGGTTCCATTTTCCCCGGAGAGCAGTACTTC. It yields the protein CASRVITGSIFPGEQYF.

The CDR3 region has the DNA TGTGCCAGCAGCTTATGGGCCTCCAATCAGCCCCAGCATTTT. Translation: CASSLWASNQPQHF. The genes are TRBV5-4 and TRBJ1-5; D is undetermined. V was pared by 2 bases and J by 3 bases, with 9 bases between. This CDR3 has 14 amino acids. From germline, CDR1 is SGHNT and CDR2 YYREEE (reference sequence).

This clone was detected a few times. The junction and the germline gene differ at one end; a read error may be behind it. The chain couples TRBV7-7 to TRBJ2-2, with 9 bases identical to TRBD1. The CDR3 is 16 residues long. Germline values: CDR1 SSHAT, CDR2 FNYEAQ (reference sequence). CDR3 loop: CASSAVQGAVTGELFF. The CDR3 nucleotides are TGTGCTAGCAGCGCCGTACAGGGGGCGGTCACCGGGGAGCTGTTTTTT.

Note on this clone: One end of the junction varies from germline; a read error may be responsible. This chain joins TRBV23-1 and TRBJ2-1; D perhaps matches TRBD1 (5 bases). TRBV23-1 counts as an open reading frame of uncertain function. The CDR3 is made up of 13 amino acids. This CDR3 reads CASSQSRGRGRIF. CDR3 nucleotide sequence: TGCGCCAGCAGTCAATCGAGAGGAAGGGGAAGGATCTTC.

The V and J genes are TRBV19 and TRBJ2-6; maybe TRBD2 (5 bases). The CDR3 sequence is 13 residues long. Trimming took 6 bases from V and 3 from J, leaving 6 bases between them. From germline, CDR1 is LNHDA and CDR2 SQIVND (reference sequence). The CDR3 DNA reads TGTGCCAGTAGGAGGGATGGGGCCAACGTCCTGACTTTC. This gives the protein CASRRDGANVLTF.

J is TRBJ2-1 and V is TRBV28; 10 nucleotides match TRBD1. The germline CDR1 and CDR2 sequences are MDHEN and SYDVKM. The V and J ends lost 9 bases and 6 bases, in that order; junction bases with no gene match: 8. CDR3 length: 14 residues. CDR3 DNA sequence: TGTGCCAGTAAGACAGGGGGCATTTTCAATGAGCAGTTCTTC. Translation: CASKTGGIFNEQFF.

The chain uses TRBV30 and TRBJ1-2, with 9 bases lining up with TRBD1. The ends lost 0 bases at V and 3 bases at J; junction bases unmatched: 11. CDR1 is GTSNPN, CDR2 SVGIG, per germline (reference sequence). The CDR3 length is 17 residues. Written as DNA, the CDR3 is TGTGCCTGGAGTGTGGGCCCAACAGGGGGCGAGGACTATGGCTACACCTTC. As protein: CAWSVGPTGGEDYGYTF.

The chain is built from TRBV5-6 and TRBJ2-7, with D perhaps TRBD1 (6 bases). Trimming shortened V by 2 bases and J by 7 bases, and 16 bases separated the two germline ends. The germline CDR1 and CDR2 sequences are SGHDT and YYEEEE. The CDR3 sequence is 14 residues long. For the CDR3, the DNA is TGTGCCAGCAGCTTAAGCGGTAGAAGGGGGGAGCAGTACTTC. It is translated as CASSLSGRRGEQYF.